This TCR beta chain emerged from a study of blood T cell repertoires in COVID-19. A single count supports this clone. CDR3 length equals 17 residues. The V gene's germline CDR1 is KGHSH and CDR2 LQKENI. With 2 bases clipped from V and 1 base from J, the junction kept 4 bases outside the gene matches. TCRdb's copy holds only in-frame clones and misses some; the assay was immunoSEQ multiplex PCR. Counted here are approximately 220,000 clones, just over 85% occurring once; the ten biggest clones make up about 4.8%. The sequenced material came from peripheral blood. The clonotype originates from a man between 45 and 60 years old with acute or convalescent COVID-19. The chain uses TRBV18 and TRBJ2-6; TRBD1 matches at 8 bases. The CDR3 region has the DNA TGTGCCAGCTCACCAAGGACAGGGAGGTCTGGGGCCAACGTCCTGACTTTC. Translated, it gives CASSPRTGRSGANVLTF.